This entry lists 5 T cell receptor beta chains sequenced from one sample in a study of cytomegalovirus exposure and HLA in healthy donors. Clones were read by immunoSEQ multiplex PCR, and TCRdb kept only the in-frame ones, dropping some. The sample shows about 84,000 clones, approximately 90% of them seen only once. Sequenced input: PBMCs. The receptors stem from a young man in good health and CMV-seronegative.

The CDR3 sequence is CASSPETGGNTEAFF. DNA of the CDR3: TGTGCCAGCAGTCCGGAGACAGGGGGAAACACTGAAGCTTTCTTT. The chain links TRBV28 to TRBJ1-1; 9 nucleotides agree with TRBD1. CDR1 is MDHEN and CDR2 is SYDVKM in the germline V gene. CDR3 length: 15 amino acids. Trimming at V came to 5 bases and at J to 2 bases, leaving 6 bases not matched to a gene.

V gene TRBV11-2 combines with J gene TRBJ1-4; D might be TRBD1 (6 bases). With 5 bases removed from V and 5 bases from J, the gap between germline ends came to 12 bases. Germline-derived CDR1 and CDR2 are SGHAT and FQNNGV. The CDR3 contains 14 residues. The CDR3 sequence is CASSQDRMNEKLFF. As DNA, the CDR3 is TGTGCCAGCAGCCAAGACAGGATGAATGAAAAACTGTTTTTT.

The table lists this clone with a few counts. The gene calls are TRBV6-1 and TRBJ2-7; perhaps TRBD1 as D (5 bases). Trimming cost V 2 bases and J 2 bases, with 10 bases left between them. The V gene's germline CDR1 is MNHNS and CDR2 SASEGT. This CDR3 is 14 amino acids long. CDR3 DNA sequence: TGTGCCAGCAGTGAAACAGGTCCAGCCTACGAGCAGTACTTC. Protein sequence: CASSETGPAYEQYF.

This chain joins TRBV5-5 and TRBJ1-1; TRBD1 is a possible D gene (6 bases). The CDR3 has 13 amino acids. V was trimmed by 4 bases and J by 7 bases, leaving 14 bases between them. CDR1 and CDR2 from the germline V gene are SGHKS and YYEKEE (reference sequence). In DNA, the CDR3 is TGTGCCAGCAGCCCGATCCCAGGGGTTGAAGCTTTCTTT. It is translated as CASSPIPGVEAFF.

This chain links TRBV27 with TRBJ2-1, with 7 bases that match TRBD2. CDR1 is MNHEY, CDR2 SMNVEV, per germline (reference sequence). Germline trimming cut 5 bases from V and 8 bases from J; bases unmatched to any gene: 15. There are 16 residues in the CDR3. In DNA form, the CDR3 reads TGTGCCAGCAGTAGCCCCTTGCGGGAGTTGAAGGATGAGCAGTTCTTC. Translating it yields CASSSPLRELKDEQFF.